The rows below give T cell receptor beta chains drawn from one sample of a study of OX40 agonist ivuxolimab in advanced cancers. This table comes from immunoSEQ multiplex PCR, and its TCRdb copy is limited to in-frame clones, with some not included. This sample has some 46,000 clones; roughly 88% occur once, and the top ten carry less than 20%. This specimen consisted of CD4+ or CD8+ T cells sorted from blood, obtained in a trial of the OX40 agonist ivuxolimab. All receptors come from an adult with an advanced solid tumor such as melanoma, head and neck, liver or kidney cancer. The CDR3 runs from the conserved cysteine through the conserved F or W. A D gene is named only where the DNA matches it firmly. For some rows the clone size is stated as once, few or many, or as a class when expanded; others skip it.

clone_size | j_call | d_call | v_call | cdr3_nt | cdr3_aa
. | TRBJ1-1 | . | TRBV4-1 | TGCGCCAGCATGGGCCTCCGGGGGACTGAAGCTTTCTTT | CASMGLRGTEAFF
. | TRBJ1-2 | . | TRBV6-5 | TGTGCCAGCACCTCGACAGCGCCTAACTATGGCTACACCTTC | CASTSTAPNYGYTF
. | TRBJ2-6 | TRBD1 | TRBV2 | TGTGCCAGCACCCCGGGACAGATCTCTGGGGCCAACGTCCTGACTTTC | CASTPGQISGANVLTF
once | TRBJ2-1 | TRBD2 | TRBV5-6 | TGTGCCAGCAGCTTGGCCGGGGGGAGGGAGCAGTTCTTC | CASSLAGGREQFF
. | TRBJ1-2 | . | TRBV28 | TGTGCCAGCAGCAAGGACGGGTCCTATGGCTACACCTTC | CASSKDGSYGYTF
few | TRBJ1-2 | . | TRBV30 | TGTGCCCGTCAATCTAACTATGGCTACACCTTC | CARQSNYGYTF
. | TRBJ1-1 | . | TRBV7-2 | TGTGCCAGCAGCTTAGGTGGGCAAAACACTGAAGCTTTCTTT | CASSLGGQNTEAFF
. | TRBJ2-1 | . | TRBV6-5 | TGTGCCAGCAGTTATCCCGGGGATTACAATGAGCAGTTCTTC | CASSYPGDYNEQFF
. | TRBJ1-4 | . | TRBV28 | TGTGCCAGCAAAGAGGCCGGGACACCTAATGAAAAACTGTTTTTT | CASKEAGTPNEKLFF
once | TRBJ2-2 | TRBD2 | TRBV5-4 | TGTGCCAGCAGCTCGGGACTAGCGGGGGGGCCCGGGGAGCTGTTTTTT | CASSSGLAGGPGELFF
. | TRBJ1-1 | . | TRBV28 | TGTGCCAGCAGTTTCGCCCAGGCTGAAGCTTTCTTT | CASSFAQAEAFF
. | TRBJ1-2 | . | TRBV5-4 | TGTGCCAGCAGCCCGGGCACAGAGGGCGGGGATGGCTACACCTTC | CASSPGTEGGDGYTF
. | TRBJ1-2 | . | TRBV27 | TGTGCCAGCAGTTTAGGGGTGCCTAACTATGGCTACACCTTC | CASSLGVPNYGYTF
. | TRBJ1-5 | . | TRBV19 | TGTGCCAGTAGTGAAGCCCACGATCAGCCCCAGCATTTT | CASSEAHDQPQHF
. | TRBJ2-6 | . | TRBV19 | TGTGCCAGTAATCTACGTAATCCACTCTCTGGGGCCAACGTCCTGACTTTC | CASNLRNPLSGANVLTF
. | TRBJ1-3 | . | TRBV27 | TGTGCCAGCAGTTTATCCCCTACTGGAAACACCATATATTTT | CASSLSPTGNTIYF